One and the same sample provided the 23 T cell receptor beta chains below, sequenced in a study of T cell responses to AZD1222 COVID-19 vaccine (dated by TCRdb to the early 2020s). Library construction relied on the immunoSEQ multiplex PCR assay. TCRdb limited this immuneACCESS table to in-frame rearrangements with V and J called. A share of clones is missing; checked studies link under half to unresolved V genes, and the rest is unexplained. This sample is represented by some 47,000 clones; 80% to 90% of them were singletons. Of the sample, approximately 2.4% is held by the ten largest clones. The sample's time point, from its label and the paper: about 28 days (+/-7) after the second vaccine dose. This sample comprised peripheral blood, obtained 28 days after the second AZD1222 dose. Receptors were obtained from an adult who received the AZD1222 COVID-19 vaccine.

The rearrangement uses TRBV18 and TRBJ1-5; 7 bases match TRBD1. J lost 4 bases, V lost 6 bases, and 3 bases had no gene match. The germline gives CDR1 KGHSH, CDR2 LQKENI. The CDR3 loop spans 13 amino acids. The CDR3 protein is CASSSDRNQPQHF. The CDR3 DNA reads as TGTGCCAGCTCTTCGGACAGGAATCAGCCCCAGCATTTT.

The chain recombines TRBV5-6 with TRBJ1-2; 8 nucleotides line up with TRBD1. The germline gives CDR1 SGHDT, CDR2 YYEEEE. The junction had 7 bases not matched to a gene; V was cut back by 0 bases and J by 3 bases. The CDR3 runs 16 residues. The CDR3 bases are TGTGCCAGCAGCTTGGCCGGTCCGGGACAGGACTATGGCTACACCTTC. This codes for CASSLAGPGQDYGYTF.

V usage is TRBV29-1 and J usage is TRBJ2-1; D not resolved. Trimming removed 4 bases from V and 0 bases from J, with 7 bases in between. The germline CDR1 and CDR2 sequences are SQVTM and ANQGSEA. The CDR3 covers 13 residues. The CDR3 loop reads CSVASSSYNEQFF. The CDR3 DNA is TGCAGCGTTGCCTCCAGCTCCTACAATGAGCAGTTCTTC.

This sequence joins TRBV6-6 and TRBJ1-2; D gene ambiguous. The V end lost 2 bases, the J end lost 4 bases, and 2 bases lay between the germline ends. From germline, CDR1 is MNHNY and CDR2 SVGAGI (reference sequence). The CDR3 spans 11 residues. CDR3 sequence: CASSYSYGYTF. The CDR3 DNA sequence: TGTGCCAGCAGTTACAGCTATGGCTACACCTTC.

The chain recombines TRBV12-3 or TRBV12-4 with TRBJ1-2; the D is unclear. This CDR3 spans 13 amino acids. Trimming left V 7 bases short and J 3 bases short, with 12 bases between. The CDR3 reads CASTRTVDYGYTF. As DNA, the CDR3 is TGTGCCAGCACCAGGACCGTAGACTATGGCTACACCTTC.

The chain uses TRBV3-1 (or the pseudogene TRBV3-2) and TRBJ2-2; perhaps TRBD1 as D (5 bases). CDR3 length equals 15 residues. Trimming removed 3 bases from V and 3 bases from J, with 11 bases in between. Germline V lookup: CDR1 LGHDT, CDR2 YNNKEL (reference sequence). This CDR3 reads CASSHGIGDTGELFF. For the CDR3, the DNA is TGTGCCAGCAGCCACGGCATAGGGGACACCGGGGAGCTGTTTTTT.

J is TRBJ1-2 and V is TRBV6-5; D is unclear. Looked up from germline, CDR1 is MNHEY and CDR2 is SVGAGI. Between the trimmed V and J ends, which lost 10 bases and 0 bases, there was a span of 12 bases. There are 13 residues in the CDR3. This CDR3 is CATAGVPNYGYTF. For the CDR3, the DNA is TGTGCCACAGCCGGGGTTCCTAACTATGGCTACACCTTC.

This sequence joins TRBV5-4 and TRBJ2-7; D gene unclear. Germline CDR1 and CDR2: SGHNT and YYREEE (reference sequence). The V gene lost 1 base and the J gene lost 0 bases, with 11 bases spanning the gap. The CDR3 length is 15 residues. The CDR3 DNA reads TGTGCCAGCAGCTTGAGACGGGTCAGCTCCTACGAGCAGTACTTC. This translates into CASSLRRVSSYEQYF.

The rearrangement uses TRBV18 and TRBJ1-5, with D possibly being TRBD1 (5 bases). The V end lost 3 bases, the J end lost 6 bases, and 6 bases lay between the germline ends. This CDR3 comprises 12 residues. Germline V gives CDR1 KGHSH, CDR2 LQKENI. The CDR3 is CASSPGGQPQHF. CDR3 DNA sequence: TGTGCCAGCTCACCCGGGGGTCAGCCCCAGCATTTT.

The chain employs TRBV6-1 and TRBJ2-7; D remains unclear. Germline lookup yields CDR1 MNHNS and CDR2 SASEGT. CDR3 length: 13 residues. Trimming shortened V by 3 bases and J by 7 bases, and 13 bases separated the two germline ends. CDR3 sequence reads: CASSDGRPREQYF. The CDR3 nucleotides read TGTGCCAGCAGTGATGGGCGGCCGAGAGAGCAGTACTTC.

The chain joins TRBV6-1 to TRBJ1-6; no clear D gene. The V and J ends lost 3 bases and 10 bases respectively, with 13 bases between them. The CDR3 sequence is 14 residues long. CDR1 and CDR2 from the germline V gene are MNHNS and SASEGT. CDR3 nucleotides: TGTGCCAGCAGTGAGACGGCCCCGGGCTCACCCCTCCACTTT. Its protein product is CASSETAPGSPLHF.

This chain connects TRBV28 to TRBJ1-5; D not certain. V was pared by 1 base and J by 2 bases, with 3 bases between. Germline V lookup: CDR1 MDHEN, CDR2 SYDVKM. The CDR3 extends over 13 amino acids. CDR3 sequence reads: CASSLYRNQPQHF. The CDR3 bases are TGTGCCAGCAGTTTATACCGCAATCAGCCCCAGCATTTT.

The J gene is TRBJ1-6, the V gene TRBV28; 9 bases align to TRBD1. CDR1 and CDR2 from the germline V gene are MDHEN and SYDVKM. With V trimmed by 8 bases and J by 7 bases, 15 bases remained unmatched. The CDR3 extends over 17 amino acids. The CDR3 here is CASDPRGTQGANSPLHF. In nucleotides, the CDR3 is TGTGCCAGCGACCCGAGGGGGACACAGGGGGCGAATTCACCCCTCCACTTT.

V gene TRBV13 combines with J gene TRBJ1-1; no reliable D call. CDR3 length: 15 amino acids. Trimming pared 0 bases from V and 6 bases from J, leaving 14 bases between. The germline V gene encodes CDR1 PRHDT and CDR2 FYEKMQ (reference sequence). CDR3 residues: CASSLGGSLGAEAFF. CDR3 bases: TGTGCCAGCAGCTTAGGGGGATCGTTGGGCGCTGAAGCTTTCTTT.

The V and J genes are TRBV7-9 and TRBJ2-4, with D unresolved. Germline assignment: CDR1 SEHNR and CDR2 FQNEAQ (reference sequence). The CDR3 is 12 residues long. The germline V and J ends were trimmed by 8 bases and 5 bases, with 10 bases remaining between them. This chain's CDR3 is CASGGRENIQYF. As DNA, the CDR3 is TGTGCCAGCGGCGGAAGAGAAAACATTCAGTACTTC.

The table lists this clone with a count of one. The chain employs TRBV5-6 and TRBJ2-7; D not resolved. Germline-derived CDR1 and CDR2 are SGHDT and YYEEEE. V lost 4 bases and J 7 bases, leaving 12 bases between the germline ends. The CDR3 extends over 12 amino acids. Here the CDR3 DNA reads TGTGCCAGCAGCGATGGGGTGGGGGAGCAGTACTTC. Its translation: CASSDGVGEQYF.

The CDR3, as DNA: TGTGCCAGCAGCCAAGATGGTTTTCGGGCGGGGTCCTACGAGCAGTACTTC. It codes for CASSQDGFRAGSYEQYF. This sequence joins TRBV3-1 (or the pseudogene TRBV3-2) and TRBJ2-7, with D perhaps matching TRBD2 (6 bases). This CDR3 comprises 17 residues. The germline gives CDR1 LGHDT, CDR2 YNNKEL (reference sequence). Trimming took 0 bases from V and 1 from J, leaving 16 bases between them.

This rearrangement joins TRBV6-7 to TRBJ2-7; 7 bases line up with TRBD1. TRBV6-7 is flagged as an ORF with uncertain function. This CDR3 has 13 amino acids. The V segment lost 8 bases and the J segment 3 bases; nucleotides outside the gene matches: 7. The CDR3 here is CASPGGGIYEQYF. The CDR3 region has the DNA TGTGCCAGCCCAGGGGGTGGGATCTACGAGCAGTACTTC.

The J gene is TRBJ2-2, the V gene TRBV6-5; D unresolved. Germline V gene lookup returns CDR1 MNHEY and CDR2 SVGAGI. There are 13 residues in the CDR3. The ends were cut back, 8 bases at V and 5 bases at J, with 12 bases in the middle. The CDR3 protein is CASPVARTGELFF. CDR3 nucleotide sequence: TGTGCCAGCCCGGTCGCCAGGACCGGGGAGCTGTTTTTT.

This clone was seen a few times. This chain joins TRBV29-1 and TRBJ2-2; 11 nucleotides match TRBD2. This CDR3 is built from 16 residues. Germline V gene lookup returns CDR1 SQVTM and CDR2 ANQGSEA. Unmatched junction bases numbered 9, after V lost 7 bases and J lost 2 bases. The CDR3 region is CSEVAGGGLNTGELFF. The CDR3 bases are TGCAGCGAAGTAGCGGGAGGGGGGCTAAACACCGGGGAGCTGTTTTTT.

The V and J genes are TRBV5-1 and TRBJ1-1; TRBD1 is a possible D gene (6 bases). Trimming left V 2 bases short and J 1 base short, with 12 bases between. This CDR3 comprises 15 residues. CDR1 is SGHRS and CDR2 is YFSETQ in the germline V gene. Here the CDR3 DNA reads TGCGCCAGCAGCTTCCTACAGGGCGCGAACACTGAAGCTTTCTTT. This encodes CASSFLQGANTEAFF.

This chain uses TRBV5-6 with TRBJ2-1, with no clear D. The CDR3 has 11 residues. Trimming stripped 3 bases from V and 4 bases from J, with 2 bases between. Germline CDR1 reads SGHDT; CDR2 reads YYEEEE. CDR3 coding DNA: TGTGCCAGCAGCTATTACAATGAGCAGTTCTTC. Protein sequence: CASSYYNEQFF.

This clone showed up just once. The chain couples TRBV23-1 to TRBJ1-1; a weak D match, TRBD1 (5 bases). TRBV23-1 is flagged as an ORF with uncertain function. This CDR3 is built from 13 residues. The V gene lost 1 base and the J gene lost 5 bases, with 8 bases spanning the gap. Here the CDR3 reads CASSQCWGTEAFF. The CDR3 DNA follows: TGCGCCAGCAGTCAATGTTGGGGGACTGAAGCTTTCTTT.